This TCR beta chain was recorded in a study of blood T cells in healthy people across ages. A second PCR, run for roughly 7 to 12 cycles, used a sample-barcoded 5' primer plus a J-beta primer mix. TCRdb processed the 5' RACE reads anew with MiXCR; each CDR3 protein has one entry. The table shows about 1.4 million distinct CDR3 sequences, with approximately 59% occurring only once. CDR3 length equals 16 residues. CDR1 is SEHNR, CDR2 FQNEAQ, per germline (reference sequence). This clonotype was sampled from a man aged 18-30 years in good health. This chain joins TRBV7-9 and TRBJ2-4; 10 bases match TRBD1. The J call is in doubt because the DNA end fits TRBJ2-7 better. The sample consisted of blood. As DNA, the CDR3 is TGTGCCAGCAGCTTACCCACCCCGGACAGGGGGGACGAGCAGTACTTC. Translating gives CASSLPTPDRGDEQYF.